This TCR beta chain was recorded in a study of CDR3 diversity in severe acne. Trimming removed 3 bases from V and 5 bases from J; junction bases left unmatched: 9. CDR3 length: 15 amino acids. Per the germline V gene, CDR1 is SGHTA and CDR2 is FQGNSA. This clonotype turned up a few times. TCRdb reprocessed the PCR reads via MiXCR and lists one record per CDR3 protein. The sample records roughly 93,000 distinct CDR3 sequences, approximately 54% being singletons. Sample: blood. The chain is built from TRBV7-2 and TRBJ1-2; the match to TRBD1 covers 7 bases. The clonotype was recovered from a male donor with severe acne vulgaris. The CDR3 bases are TGTGCCAGCAGCTTTAGGGGGCGGCCACCTTATGGCTACACCTTC. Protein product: CASSFRGRPPYGYTF. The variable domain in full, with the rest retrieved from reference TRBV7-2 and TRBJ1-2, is GAGVSQSPSNKVTEKGKDVELRCDPISGHTALYWYRQSLGQGLEFLIYFQGNSAPDKSGLPSDRFSAERTGGSVSTLTIQRTQQEDSAVYLCASSFRGRPPYGYTFGSGTRLTVV.